This TCR beta chain was recorded in a study of cytomegalovirus exposure and HLA in healthy donors. For the study at large: Among fewer than 500 genotyped donors, around 80% fell in the Caucasian-associated ancestry cluster. Study conclusions and caveats: Within an earlier analysis, most TCR beta V segments proved productive either about 90% or about 30% of the time. DRB1 had the most TCR associations and HLA-C the fewest, a later analysis found, with rates varying by HLA locus.

The PCR had 60 Vbeta and 13 Jbeta primers. Measured with immunoSEQ multiplex PCR; TCRdb has only the in-frame clones, and not every one. The data contain approximately 100,000 clones, roughly 80% of them seen just once; the ten biggest clones take up around 5%. As regards this clone: Its antigen is currently unknown.

This CDR3 is 13 amino acids long. Looked up from germline, CDR1 is GTSNPN and CDR2 is SVGIG (reference sequence). Sequenced: PBMCs. The sequence derives from a female donor in good health and CMV-seropositive. The J gene is TRBJ2-7, the V gene TRBV30; 8 nucleotides match TRBD1. CDR3 region: CAGGQGKAYEQYF. The CDR3, as DNA: TGTGCGGGAGGACAGGGAAAAGCCTACGAGCAGTACTTC.